The next 31 T cell receptor beta chains were all read from a single sample in a study of cytomegalovirus exposure and HLA in healthy donors. Produced via immunoSEQ multiplex PCR; TCRdb's table is partial and in-frame only. The sample contains about 330,000 clones, roughly nine tenths of which appear only once. Material for sequencing was PBMCs. These receptor sequences come from a woman in her twenties or thirties in good health and CMV-seropositive.

The rearrangement links TRBV5-1 to TRBJ2-1; the match to TRBD1 covers 10 bases. Germline V gene data show CDR1 as SGHRS and CDR2 as YFSETQ. J was trimmed by 12 bases and V by 7 bases; bases with no gene match: 22. The CDR3 has 17 residues. CDR3 in amino acids: CASVGQGVRAGLEGQFF. The CDR3 bases are TGCGCCAGCGTTGGACAGGGGGTTCGGGCGGGGCTAGAGGGGCAGTTCTTC.

The chain employs TRBV30 and TRBJ2-1; TRBD1 might be the D (6 bases). Germline CDR1 GTSNPN, CDR2 SVGIG (reference sequence). Trimming cost V 1 base and J 5 bases, with 9 bases left between them. The length of the CDR3 is 13 residues. The CDR3 protein is CAWSGGHNNEQFF. DNA for the CDR3: TGTGCCTGGAGTGGGGGGCACAACAATGAGCAGTTCTTC.

The chain combines TRBV9 with TRBJ2-7; D is undetermined. The V end lost 0 bases, the J end lost 3 bases, and 7 bases lay between the germline ends. The CDR3 loop spans 13 amino acids. Germline V CDR1 and CDR2: SGDLS, YYNGEE. CDR3 in amino acids: CASSVEEYYEQYF. The CDR3 DNA reads TGTGCCAGCAGCGTAGAAGAGTACTACGAGCAGTACTTC.

This chain joins TRBV5-6 and TRBJ2-7; possible D gene TRBD1, 5 bases. Germline V CDR1 and CDR2: SGHDT, YYEEEE. V was trimmed by 2 bases and J by 0 bases, leaving 6 bases between them. This CDR3 is 13 amino acids long. The CDR3 coding sequence is TGTGCCAGCAGCTTTGGGGCCTCCTACGAGCAGTACTTC. It encodes CASSFGASYEQYF.

The V and J genes are TRBV2 and TRBJ2-5; D gene ambiguous. The V end lost 3 bases, the J end lost 1 base, and 9 bases lay between the germline ends. Per the germline V gene, CDR1 is SNHLY and CDR2 is FYNNEI. The CDR3 consists of 14 residues. CDR3 protein: CASSDRSSQETQYF. CDR3 DNA: TGTGCCAGCAGTGACAGAAGCTCCCAAGAGACCCAGTACTTC.

The chain combines TRBV5-6 with TRBJ1-2, with 9 bases that match TRBD1. Germline assignment: CDR1 SGHDT and CDR2 YYEEEE. J was trimmed by 7 bases and V by 2 bases; bases with no gene match: 3. This CDR3 is built from 13 residues. This CDR3 reads CASSFGQGSGYTF. The CDR3 bases are TGTGCCAGCAGCTTTGGACAGGGGAGTGGCTACACCTTC. Supplemented by reference TRBV5-6 and TRBJ1-2, the full variable domain reads DAGVTQSPTHLIKTRGQQVTLRCSPKSGHDTVSWYQQALGQGPQFIFQYYEEEERQRGNFPDRFSGHQFPNYSSELNVNALLLGDSALYLCASSFGQGSGYTFGSGTRLTVV.

This chain joins TRBV15 and TRBJ1-2; D possibly corresponds to TRBD1 (6 bases). The CDR3 is 14 amino acids. Per germline, CDR1 LNHNV and CDR2 YYDKDF (reference sequence). V lost 5 bases, J lost 5 bases, and 15 bases lay in between. The CDR3 sequence is CATSGRGVGYGYTF. The CDR3 DNA reads as TGTGCCACCAGCGGAAGGGGGGTTGGGTATGGCTACACCTTC.

This rearrangement joins TRBV4-1 to TRBJ2-3; weak D call: TRBD2 (5 bases). Germline V gene data show CDR1 as MGHRA and CDR2 as YSYEKL. The V and J ends lost 0 bases and 0 bases respectively, with 13 bases between them. This CDR3 is built from 17 residues. The CDR3 here is CASSQESLAPSTDTQYF. In nucleotides, the CDR3 is TGCGCCAGCAGCCAAGAATCCCTAGCCCCTAGCACAGATACGCAGTATTTT.

The chain links TRBV5-1 to TRBJ2-1, with 7 bases matching TRBD1. Losses at the gene ends were 3 bases for V and 2 bases for J; bases not matched to a gene: 5. This CDR3 has 15 amino acids. Germline V lookup: CDR1 SGHRS, CDR2 YFSETQ. The CDR3 loop is CASSWGQPTYNEQFF. CDR3 bases: TGCGCCAGCAGCTGGGGACAGCCGACCTACAATGAGCAGTTCTTC.

This rearrangement joins TRBV27 to TRBJ2-5, with TRBD2 matching 7 bases. CDR3 size: 15 residues. Germline CDR1 MNHEY, CDR2 SMNVEV (reference sequence). The ends lost 2 bases at V and 4 bases at J; junction bases unmatched: 7. The CDR3 nucleotides read TGTGCCAGCAGTTTACGGCGGGGAGGGTTAGAGACCCAGTACTTC. The encoded protein is CASSLRRGGLETQYF.

V is TRBV6-1 and J is TRBJ2-1; D not certain. Trimming took off 4 bases at V and 7 bases at J, with 2 bases between the two ends. The CDR3 runs to 10 residues. In germline, CDR1 is MNHNS, CDR2 SASEGT. In DNA, the CDR3 is TGTGCCAGCAGTGTGAATGAGCAGTTCTTC. It is translated as CASSVNEQFF.

The chain combines TRBV18 with TRBJ2-5; no clear D gene. This CDR3 region has 12 residues. The V end was cut by 5 bases, the J end by 5 bases, with 9 bases between. Germline V lookup: CDR1 KGHSH, CDR2 LQKENI. The DNA of the CDR3 is TGTGCCAGCTCAACGGGCTCGGAGACCCAGTACTTC. It encodes CASSTGSETQYF.

The rearrangement joins TRBV5-5 to TRBJ2-7, with D unclear. The V gene's germline CDR1 is SGHKS and CDR2 YYEKEE (reference sequence). The CDR3 is 13 residues long. Trimming removed 0 bases from V and 7 bases from J, with 11 bases in between. The CDR3 here is CASSLGIQWEQYF. CDR3 nucleotide sequence: TGTGCCAGCAGCTTGGGTATCCAGTGGGAGCAGTACTTC.

The CDR3 loop is CASSVGALAEQYF. The CDR3 DNA follows: TGTGCCAGCAGCGTCGGGGCTCTGGCCGAGCAGTACTTC. The genes are TRBV9 and TRBJ2-7, with D perhaps matching TRBD1 or TRBD2 (5 bases each). The germline CDR1 and CDR2 sequences are SGDLS and YYNGEE. The CDR3 covers 13 residues. With 2 bases removed from V and 6 bases from J, the gap between germline ends came to 12 bases.

V gene TRBV27 combines with J gene TRBJ2-1; 12 positions match TRBD2. V dropped 6 bases and J dropped 4; count of bases not matched to a gene: 10. CDR1 and CDR2 from the germline V gene are MNHEY and SMNVEV (reference sequence). CDR3 length: 17 residues. The CDR3 bases are TGTGCCAGCAGCCCTCCGGGGCTAGCGGGAGGGTACAATGAGCAGTTCTTC. Translation: CASSPPGLAGGYNEQFF.

This clone is a singleton in its sample. V usage is TRBV6-1 and J usage is TRBJ2-5; D possibly corresponds to TRBD2 (6 bases). This CDR3 has 12 amino acids. Deletions cut 2 bases from V and 8 bases from J, with 9 bases between. CDR1 MNHNS and CDR2 SASEGT come from the germline V gene. CDR3 bases: TGTGCCAGCAGTGAAATCGGGGGAACCCAGTACTTC. Encoded protein: CASSEIGGTQYF.

In its sample, this clone was seen once. The rearrangement joins TRBV9 to TRBJ2-1; 14 bases are shared with TRBD2. V lost 4 bases to trimming and J lost 5 bases; unmatched junction nucleotides: 5. In germline, CDR1 is SGDLS, CDR2 YYNGEE. The CDR3 has 16 amino acids. The CDR3 nucleotides read TGTGCCAGCAGCCCTCGACTAGCGGGGGGGAACAATGAGCAGTTCTTC. Its translation is CASSPRLAGGNNEQFF.

This clone has a single count. The chain links TRBV6-5 to TRBJ1-4; 7 nucleotides align to TRBD1. The length of the CDR3 is 14 residues. Germline loops: CDR1 MNHEY, CDR2 SVGAGI. The V and J ends lost 4 bases and 3 bases, in that order; junction bases with no gene match: 2. The CDR3 nucleotides are TGTGCCAGCAGTTCGGACAGGTCTAATGAAAAACTGTTTTTT. It is translated as CASSSDRSNEKLFF.

The V call is TRBV7-2, the J call TRBJ1-5; D not certain. Germline V gene sequence: CDR1 SGHTA, CDR2 FQGNSA. V lost 6 bases, J lost 2 bases, and 17 bases lay in between. The CDR3 is made up of 16 amino acids. CDR3 protein: CASRPTGSHGNQPQHF. CDR3 nucleotide sequence: TGTGCCAGCAGACCCACCGGCAGCCACGGCAATCAGCCCCAGCATTTT.

The chain is built from TRBV7-3 and TRBJ2-3; 7 bases are shared with TRBD1. There are 14 residues in the CDR3. Germline CDR1 SGHTA, CDR2 FQGTGA. V was pared by 5 bases and J by 4 bases, with 6 bases of the junction left unmatched. The CDR3 DNA reads TGTGCCAGCAGCCCCCGGGACAGTTCAGATACGCAGTATTTT. It encodes CASSPRDSSDTQYF.

The chain carries TRBV5-1 and TRBJ2-2; D is perhaps TRBD1 or TRBD2 (5 bases each). The germline V gene encodes CDR1 SGHRS and CDR2 YFSETQ. The CDR3 extends over 14 amino acids. Trimming took off 2 bases at V and 3 bases at J, with 8 bases between the two ends. The CDR3 region has the DNA TGCGCCAGCAGCTTACTAGGGGACACCGGGGAGCTGTTTTTT. It encodes CASSLLGDTGELFF.

The rearrangement uses TRBV14 and TRBJ2-7; D possibly corresponds to TRBD1 (5 bases). Germline V CDR1 and CDR2: SGHDN, FVKESK. V lost 1 base and J lost 2, with 12 bases in between. The CDR3 covers 15 residues. This CDR3 is CASSQGIGAAYEQYF. CDR3 coding DNA: TGTGCCAGCAGCCAAGGGATAGGGGCGGCCTACGAGCAGTACTTC.

The V gene is TRBV15, the J gene TRBJ2-1; a possible D gene is TRBD2 (5 bases). Between the trimmed V and J ends, which lost 5 bases and 4 bases, there was a span of 12 bases. Germline loops: CDR1 LNHNV, CDR2 YYDKDF (reference sequence). The CDR3 length is 14 residues. Written as DNA, the CDR3 is TGTGCCACCAGCCAAGGACTGGATTACAATGAGCAGTTCTTC. It codes for CATSQGLDYNEQFF.

This chain connects TRBV13 to TRBJ1-1; D may be TRBD1 (5 bases). The V gene's germline CDR1 is PRHDT and CDR2 FYEKMQ (reference sequence). The V end lost 5 bases, the J end lost 4 bases, and 8 bases lay between the germline ends. This CDR3 region has 12 residues. Written as DNA, the CDR3 is TGTGCCAGCAGCAGCAGGGTCACTGAAGCTTTCTTT. This translates into CASSSRVTEAFF.

This rearrangement joins TRBV7-3 to TRBJ2-2; D is possibly TRBD1 (6 bases). This CDR3 has 15 residues. Germline CDR1 SGHTA, CDR2 FQGTGA. Trimming pared 0 bases from V and 3 bases from J, leaving 8 bases between. CDR3: CASSLTGQYTGELFF. Here the CDR3 DNA reads TGTGCCAGCAGCTTAACAGGACAGTACACCGGGGAGCTGTTTTTT. Supplemented by reference TRBV7-3 and TRBJ2-2, the full variable domain reads GAGVSQTPSNKVTEKGKYVELRCDPISGHTALYWYRQSLGQGPEFLIYFQGTGAADDSGLPNDRFFAVRPEGSVSTLKIQRTERGDSAVYLCASSLTGQYTGELFFGEGSRLTVL.

This chain joins TRBV7-9 and TRBJ2-7, with D perhaps assigned TRBD1 or TRBD2 (5 bases each). The V gene lost 5 bases and the J gene lost 6 bases, with 14 bases spanning the gap. CDR1 and CDR2 from the germline V gene are SEHNR and FQNEAQ (reference sequence). This CDR3 comprises 13 residues. The CDR3 coding sequence is TGTGCCAGCAGCAACCGGGGACGGATCGAGCAGTACTTC. Its protein is CASSNRGRIEQYF. Full variable domain (rest looked up from reference TRBV7-9 and TRBJ2-7): DTGVSQNPRHKITKRGQNVTFRCDPISEHNRLYWYRQTLGQGPEFLTYFQNEAQLEKSRLLSDRFSAERPKGSFSTLEIQRTEQGDSAMYLCASSNRGRIEQYFGPGTRLTVT.

This clone was counted at least ten times. The V and J genes are TRBV4-2 and TRBJ2-5; 8 bases are shared with TRBD2. Germline-derived CDR1 and CDR2 are LGHNA and YNFKEQ. This CDR3 contains 17 residues. V shed 0 bases, J shed 9 bases, and the junction held 15 bases outside the gene matches. The CDR3 loop is CASSQDRQRGSSEAQYF. The CDR3 region has the DNA TGTGCCAGCAGCCAAGATCGCCAGCGGGGGTCGTCGGAGGCCCAGTACTTC.

The gene calls are TRBV7-9 and TRBJ2-7; the D gene is possibly TRBD1 (6 bases). The CDR3 spans 14 residues. Trimming stripped 5 bases from V and 3 bases from J, with 14 bases between. CDR1 and CDR2 (germline): SEHNR, FQNEAQ (reference sequence). Here the CDR3 DNA reads TGTGCCAGCAGCGCTCAGGGGCAGGGCTACGAGCAGTACTTC. Encoded protein: CASSAQGQGYEQYF. Full variable domain (remainder filled in from reference TRBV7-9 and TRBJ2-7): DTGVSQNPRHKITKRGQNVTFRCDPISEHNRLYWYRQTLGQGPEFLTYFQNEAQLEKSRLLSDRFSAERPKGSFSTLEIQRTEQGDSAMYLCASSAQGQGYEQYFGPGTRLTVT.

The V gene is TRBV4-3, the J gene TRBJ2-7, with D maybe TRBD2 (5 bases). Germline V CDR1 and CDR2: LGHNA, YSLEER. The CDR3 is 18 residues long. V was trimmed by 0 bases and J by 3 bases, leaving 21 bases between them. CDR3 in amino acids: CASSQDRGSLMTFYEQYF. CDR3 nucleotide sequence: TGCGCCAGCAGCCAAGATCGAGGGTCACTGATGACGTTCTACGAGCAGTACTTC.

This clone was seen a single time. The chain carries TRBV2 and TRBJ2-7, with a weak D call TRBD1 (5 bases). The CDR3 is made up of 14 amino acids. Germline V gene data show CDR1 as SNHLY and CDR2 as FYNNEI. The V end lost 8 bases, the J end lost 1 base, and 15 bases lay between the germline ends. CDR3 in DNA: TGTGCCAGCGGAGCAGGGCCCTATTCCTACGAGCAGTACTTC. Its protein is CASGAGPYSYEQYF.

This chain uses TRBV6-1 with TRBJ2-1; the match to TRBD1 covers 8 bases. Trimming at V came to 4 bases and at J to 0 bases, leaving 8 bases not matched to a gene. The CDR3 is 17 residues long. Germline V gene data show CDR1 as MNHNS and CDR2 as SASEGT. In DNA, the CDR3 is TGTGCCAGCAGTGCCCGGACAGGGTCCAGCTCCTACAATGAGCAGTTCTTC. Protein sequence: CASSARTGSSSYNEQFF.